This T cell receptor (beta chain) is drawn from a study of blood T cell repertoires in COVID-19. Study-wide background: Sources were T cells, B-cell-depleted T cells, or PBMCs; the material itself was cDNA or gDNA.

This CDR3 comprises 14 residues. Per germline, CDR1 MDHEN and CDR2 SYDVKM. V lost 6 bases and J lost 0, with 9 bases in between. Measured with immunoSEQ multiplex PCR; TCRdb has only the in-frame clones, and not every one. The sample gives 250,000 to 300,000 clones, almost 90% of which show up once; approximately 11% is in the top ten. In its sample, this clone was seen once. Sequencing input: peripheral blood. This TCR was sampled from a woman aged 25 to 39 with COVID-19, enrolled during active disease. The V call is TRBV28, the J call TRBJ1-5; D remains unclear. In nucleotides, the CDR3 is TGTGCCAGCAGGCCCTTACTTAGCAATCAGCCCCAGCATTTT. It codes for CASRPLLSNQPQHF.